Following are 21 T cell receptor beta chains from one sample sequenced in a study of T cells after yellow fever vaccination. Using its own MiXCR run on the 5' RACE reads, TCRdb lists one record per CDR3 protein. The data contain about 350,000 distinct CDR3 sequences, approximately 12% of them singletons. Sequenced here: CD4+ T cells sorted from PBMCs, sampled 15 days after the yellow fever booster vaccination. The receptor source for this set is a man between 18 and 35 years old who received the YFV17D yellow fever vaccine.

This clonotype appeared a few times. The chain joins TRBV7-2 to TRBJ2-1; TRBD2 is a possible D gene (6 bases). The CDR3 totals 13 residues. CDR1 is SGHTA and CDR2 is FQGNSA in the germline V gene. The V and J ends lost 7 bases and 8 bases respectively, with 15 bases between them. CDR3 region: CASTRGSSDEQFF. CDR3 coding DNA: TGTGCCAGCACGCGGGGTTCGAGCGATGAGCAGTTCTTC.

The chain links TRBV20-1 to TRBJ1-6; D unclear. V was clipped by 0 bases and J by 10 bases, with 7 bases between them. The CDR3 covers 12 residues. Germline CDR1 reads DFQATT; CDR2 reads SNEGSKA (reference sequence). CDR3 region: CSARDWRSPLHF. In DNA form, the CDR3 reads TGCAGTGCTAGAGATTGGAGATCACCCCTCCACTTT.

This clonotype was detected only a few times. The chain couples TRBV6-5 to TRBJ2-5; D may be TRBD2 (5 bases). Germline V gene lookup returns CDR1 MNHEY and CDR2 SVGAGI. V lost 6 bases to trimming and J lost 4 bases, with 15 bases between them. CDR3 length: 14 residues. The CDR3 protein is CASRRRPTRETQYF. The CDR3 nucleotides read TGTGCCAGCAGGAGGAGGCCCACTCGAGAGACCCAGTACTTC.

At least ten counts were recorded for this clonotype. This rearrangement joins TRBV2 to TRBJ1-4; D gene uncertain. Germline V gene sequence: CDR1 SNHLY, CDR2 FYNNEI. The CDR3 loop spans 12 amino acids. Trimming left V 7 bases short and J 4 bases short, with 7 bases between. CDR3 DNA: TGTGCCAGCAATAGGGTTAATGAAAAACTGTTTTTT. Its translation: CASNRVNEKLFF.

This chain connects TRBV19 to TRBJ1-5; no definite D call. Looked up from germline, CDR1 is LNHDA and CDR2 is SQIVND (reference sequence). The length of the CDR3 is 16 residues. V lost 5 bases and J lost 4, with 18 bases in between. In DNA form, the CDR3 reads TGTGCCAGTAGTCTGAAGACACCCCTTAGAAATCAGCCCCAGCATTTT. Translated, it gives CASSLKTPLRNQPQHF.

This clonotype was detected many times. The rearrangement links TRBV11-2 to TRBJ2-1; perhaps TRBD2 as D (5 bases). The V and J ends lost 5 bases and 0 bases respectively, with 11 bases between them. This CDR3 is 15 amino acids long. CDR1 and CDR2 from the germline V gene are SGHAT and FQNNGV. In DNA, the CDR3 is TGTGCCAGCAGCCAGGACTGGGCCTCCTACAATGAGCAGTTCTTC. Protein product: CASSQDWASYNEQFF.

In its sample, this clonotype was seen a few times. J is TRBJ2-3 and V is TRBV20-1, with unresolved D. Germline V gene lookup returns CDR1 DFQATT and CDR2 SNEGSKA (reference sequence). CDR3 size: 14 residues. V lost 8 bases to trimming and J lost 3 bases, with 18 bases between them. The DNA for the CDR3 is TGCAGTCCTCGTGACGCGGCGATGACAGATACGCAGTATTTT. Its protein is CSPRDAAMTDTQYF.

The chain joins TRBV7-9 to TRBJ2-1; TRBD1 matches at 7 bases. Germline assignment: CDR1 SEHNR and CDR2 FQNEAQ (reference sequence). This CDR3 contains 14 residues. The trim removed 7 bases at V and 6 bases at J, leaving 9 bases unmatched. Here the CDR3 reads CASTSGTAVNEQFF. Here the CDR3 DNA reads TGTGCCAGCACTTCCGGGACAGCCGTCAATGAGCAGTTCTTC. Full variable domain (outside the CDR3, taken from reference TRBV7-9 and TRBJ2-1): DTGVSQNPRHKITKRGQNVTFRCDPISEHNRLYWYRQTLGQGPEFLTYFQNEAQLEKSRLLSDRFSAERPKGSFSTLEIQRTEQGDSAMYLCASTSGTAVNEQFFGPGTRLTVL.

This clonotype has more than one count but fewer than ten. This chain joins TRBV29-1 and TRBJ2-2; a possible D gene is TRBD1 (5 bases). The CDR3 runs to 13 residues. Germline lookup yields CDR1 SQVTM and CDR2 ANQGSEA. V was shortened by 6 bases and J by 7 bases, with 15 bases between the two germline ends. CDR3 sequence: CSVGPGLGGELFF. CDR3 coding DNA: TGCAGCGTGGGCCCAGGGCTGGGCGGGGAGCTGTTTTTT.

This clonotype was detected a few times. The chain's CDR3 is CASSLREYSEKLFF. The CDR3 DNA reads TGTGCCAGCAGCTTACGGGAATACAGCGAAAAACTGTTTTTT. The chain uses TRBV7-2 and TRBJ1-4; D call uncertain. The CDR3 has 14 amino acids. V shed 2 bases and J shed 8 bases, with 12 bases lying between them. Germline assignment: CDR1 SGHTA and CDR2 FQGNSA.

This clonotype was seen many times. J is TRBJ2-5 and V is TRBV12-5, with 8 bases that match TRBD1. The CDR3 has 14 residues. Germline values: CDR1 LGHNT, CDR2 FRNRAP. Trimming cost V 4 bases and J 4 bases; bases outside gene matches: 5. CDR3 loop: CASGWQGATETQYF. The CDR3 bases are TGTGCTAGTGGTTGGCAGGGGGCGACAGAGACCCAGTACTTC.

The sample holds a few counts of this clonotype. The genes are TRBV6-2 or TRBV6-3 and TRBJ2-3; possible D gene TRBD2, 5 bases. CDR3 length equals 16 residues. In germline, CDR1 is MNHEY, CDR2 SVGEGT. Trimming removed 6 bases at V and 0 bases at J, with 16 bases between. The CDR3 region is CASSSYAGSSTDTQYF. The DNA of the CDR3 is TGTGCCAGCAGCTCGTATGCGGGCTCTAGCACAGATACGCAGTATTTT.

This clonotype has just a few counts. J is TRBJ2-7 and V is TRBV12-3 or TRBV12-4; the match to TRBD2 covers 7 bases. After removal of 6 bases from V and 5 bases from J, the junction contained 10 bases not matched to a gene. The CDR3 spans 14 residues. The CDR3 coding sequence is TGTGCCAGCAGCCCCAGAAACGGGGGGAACGAGCAGTACTTC. Translation gives CASSPRNGGNEQYF.

This clonotype has more than one count but fewer than ten. The genes are TRBV7-2 and TRBJ2-2, with 10 bases lining up with TRBD1. V gave up 5 bases and J gave up 5 bases; unmatched junction bases: 5. Germline CDR1 reads SGHTA; CDR2 reads FQGNSA. The CDR3 is 15 residues long. CDR3 sequence (DNA): TGTGCCAGCAGCGTCGACAGGGGGCGGACCGGGGAGCTGTTTTTT. The encoded protein is CASSVDRGRTGELFF.

The chain carries TRBV6-6 and TRBJ2-2; possibly TRBD2 for D (6 bases). CDR1 is MNHNY, CDR2 SVGAGI, per germline (reference sequence). This CDR3 comprises 17 residues. Between the trimmed V and J ends, which lost 0 bases and 0 bases, there was a span of 11 bases. CDR3 sequence reads: CASSYSGLATNTGELFF. The DNA of the CDR3 is TGTGCCAGCAGTTACTCGGGTCTAGCGACGAACACCGGGGAGCTGTTTTTT.

This clonotype was counted a few times. The chain combines TRBV2 with TRBJ1-3, with 7 bases aligning to TRBD1. V trimming: 6 bases; J trimming: 5 bases; junction bases outside the gene matches: 7. This CDR3 is built from 14 residues. Per the germline V gene, CDR1 is SNHLY and CDR2 is FYNNEI. The DNA for the CDR3 is TGTGCCAGCAGCACGGGACAGAACCGAAACACCATATATTTT. This encodes CASSTGQNRNTIYF.

This clonotype has more than one count but fewer than ten. The chain is built from TRBV7-3 and TRBJ1-1, with TRBD1 matching 9 bases. CDR3 length: 15 residues. V shed 5 bases and J 5 bases; nucleotides not matched to a gene: 9. Germline CDR1 reads SGHTA; CDR2 reads FQGTGA. The CDR3 coding sequence is TGTGCCAGCAGCCGGACAGGGGATTTGAGGACTGAAGCTTTCTTT. Amino acids: CASSRTGDLRTEAFF.

The CDR3 loop reads CASSFSGGQVTQYF. The CDR3 DNA follows: TGTGCCAGCAGCTTCTCAGGGGGCCAAGTTACGCAGTATTTT. J is TRBJ2-3 and V is TRBV7-9; the match to TRBD1 covers 8 bases. Germline values: CDR1 SEHNR, CDR2 FQNEAQ (reference sequence). V lost 3 bases and J lost 8; bases outside the gene matches: 7. The CDR3 runs 14 residues.

The rearrangement links TRBV12-3 or TRBV12-4 to TRBJ2-5, with D unresolved. The CDR3 is made up of 13 amino acids. V lost 6 bases, J lost 7 bases, and 15 bases lay in between. The CDR3 sequence is CASSPGPARTQYF. Here the CDR3 DNA reads TGTGCCAGCAGCCCTGGACCGGCGAGGACCCAGTACTTC.

V gene TRBV5-1 combines with J gene TRBJ2-1; perhaps D is TRBD1 or TRBD2 (5 bases each). The CDR3 sequence is 14 residues long. Trimming removed 4 bases from V and 0 bases from J, with 8 bases in between. Per the germline V gene, CDR1 is SGHRS and CDR2 is YFSETQ. CDR3 sequence reads: CASSGGSSYNEQFF. The CDR3 DNA follows: TGCGCCAGCAGCGGGGGTAGCTCCTACAATGAGCAGTTCTTC.

The chain has TRBV12-3 or TRBV12-4 and TRBJ2-4; perhaps TRBD1 as D (7 bases). The CDR3 contains 14 residues. The germline V and J ends were trimmed by 6 bases and 5 bases, with 14 bases remaining between them. CDR3 loop: CASSQGGSQNIQYF. The CDR3, as DNA: TGTGCCAGCAGCCAGGGGGGCAGCCAAAACATTCAGTACTTC.